Each of the 4 T cell receptor beta chains below was sequenced from the same sample in a study of blood T cell repertoires in COVID-19. Only in-frame clones appear in the TCRdb table, and some are missing; sequencing was by immunoSEQ multiplex PCR. This table holds approximately 150,000 clones, 85% to 95% found once. The sequencing sample was made of peripheral blood. These receptors were taken from an older woman with COVID-19, enrolled during active disease.

The J gene is TRBJ2-2, the V gene TRBV30; D possibly corresponds to TRBD2 (6 bases). In germline, CDR1 is GTSNPN, CDR2 SVGIG (reference sequence). The V end lost 2 bases, the J end lost 6 bases, and 10 bases lay between the germline ends. This CDR3 region has 13 residues. Here the CDR3 DNA reads TGTGCCTGGAGTCGCGGGACGGCCGGGGAGCTGTTTTTT. Translating it yields CAWSRGTAGELFF.

The chain is built from TRBV11-3 and TRBJ2-3, with D unclear. The CDR3 extends over 13 amino acids. The V gene's germline CDR1 is SGHNT and CDR2 YENEEA. V was trimmed by 3 bases and J by 3 bases, leaving 7 bases between them. The CDR3 here is CASSFVQTDTQYF. The CDR3 DNA reads as TGTGCCAGCAGCTTTGTCCAGACAGATACGCAGTATTTT.

The chain recombines TRBV3-1 (or the pseudogene TRBV3-2) with TRBJ2-1; 8 nucleotides line up with TRBD2. Germline CDR1 and CDR2: LGHDT and YNNKEL (reference sequence). Trimming took 8 bases from V and 9 from J; bases not matched to a gene: 15. The CDR3 loop spans 15 amino acids. CDR3 loop: CASGSTGLVYLEQFF. CDR3 coding DNA: TGTGCCAGCGGAAGTACGGGACTAGTCTATCTTGAGCAGTTCTTC.

CDR3: CATTRGTGGNPGELFF. Here the CDR3 DNA reads TGCGCCACCACAAGGGGGACAGGGGGTAACCCCGGGGAGCTGTTTTTT. The chain employs TRBV10-1 and TRBJ2-2; 11 bases match TRBD1. Unmatched junction bases numbered 13, after V lost 10 bases and J lost 6 bases. This CDR3 has 16 residues. The germline V gene encodes CDR1 WNHNN and CDR2 SYGVQD (reference sequence).